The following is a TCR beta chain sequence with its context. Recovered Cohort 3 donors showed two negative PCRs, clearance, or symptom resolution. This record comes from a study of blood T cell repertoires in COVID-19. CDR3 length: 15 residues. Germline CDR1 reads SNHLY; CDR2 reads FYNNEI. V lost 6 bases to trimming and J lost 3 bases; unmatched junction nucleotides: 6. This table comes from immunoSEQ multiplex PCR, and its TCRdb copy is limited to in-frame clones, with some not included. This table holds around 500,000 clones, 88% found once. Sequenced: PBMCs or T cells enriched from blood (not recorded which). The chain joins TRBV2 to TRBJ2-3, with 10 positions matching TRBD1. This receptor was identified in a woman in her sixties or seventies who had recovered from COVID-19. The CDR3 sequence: CASSVGQGRTDTQYF. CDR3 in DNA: TGTGCCAGCAGCGTGGGACAGGGGAGAACAGATACGCAGTATTTT.